This passage covers 11 T cell receptor beta chains from one sample sequenced in a study of OX40 agonist ivuxolimab in advanced cancers. The assay was immunoSEQ multiplex PCR, and TCRdb's table has in-frame clones only and misses some. The table includes 22,000 or so clones, roughly 80% detected once. Source: CD4+ or CD8+ T cells sorted from blood, taken in a trial of the OX40 agonist ivuxolimab. Source of these receptors: an adult with an advanced solid tumor such as melanoma, head and neck, liver or kidney cancer.

The rearrangement joins TRBV29-1 to TRBJ2-5, with 8 bases identical to TRBD1. This CDR3 contains 13 residues. J was trimmed by 3 bases and V by 4 bases; bases with no gene match: 4. In germline, CDR1 is SQVTM, CDR2 ANQGSEA. CDR3 bases: TGCAGCGTTGTCAGGGGGCTAGAAGAGACCCAGTACTTC. Translated: CSVVRGLEETQYF.

The chain recombines TRBV7-2 with TRBJ1-5; tentatively, D is TRBD1 (5 bases). Per germline, CDR1 SGHTA and CDR2 FQGNSA. This CDR3 has 17 residues. V lost 5 bases and J lost 4, with 21 bases in between. This chain's CDR3 is CASSHSPPGRANQPQHF. The CDR3 DNA sequence: TGTGCCAGCAGCCATAGCCCCCCGGGGCGGGCTAATCAGCCCCAGCATTTT.

The rearrangement joins TRBV7-4 to TRBJ2-1; 10 bases align to TRBD2. The V gene's germline CDR1 is SGHVT and CDR2 SQSDAQ. This CDR3 has 15 amino acids. The trim removed 6 bases at V and 8 bases at J, leaving 10 bases unmatched. The CDR3 DNA reads as TGTGCCAGCAGGGCCACTAGCGGGGAGGCGGATGAGCAGTTCTTC. This translates into CASRATSGEADEQFF.

The chain links TRBV10-3 to TRBJ2-3, with 10 bases fitting TRBD2. The CDR3 loop spans 18 amino acids. Germline V gene sequence: CDR1 ENHRY, CDR2 SYGVKD. The V segment lost 0 bases and the J segment 1 base; nucleotides outside the gene matches: 7. CDR3 amino acids: CAISESSASGSGTDTQYF. Here the CDR3 DNA reads TGTGCCATCAGTGAGTCGTCGGCTAGCGGGAGCGGCACAGATACGCAGTATTTT.

The V and J genes are TRBV7-2 and TRBJ1-1; D is ambiguous. The CDR3 consists of 13 residues. Germline values: CDR1 SGHTA, CDR2 FQGNSA. Trimming removed 4 bases from V and 8 bases from J, with 14 bases in between. CDR3 sequence reads: CASSSQSNLEAFF. In nucleotides, the CDR3 is TGTGCCAGCAGCTCGCAGTCCAACCTCGAAGCTTTCTTT.

The chain carries TRBV19 and TRBJ2-1; 7 bases fit TRBD2. After removal of 5 bases from V and 5 bases from J, the junction contained 12 bases not matched to a gene. The CDR3 loop spans 16 amino acids. Germline CDR1 LNHDA, CDR2 SQIVND (reference sequence). In DNA, the CDR3 is TGTGCCAGTAGTCCTCAGACTAGCCTCCTGAACAATGAGCAGTTCTTC. It encodes CASSPQTSLLNNEQFF.

The CDR3 here is CASSQVSGRGKLFF. The CDR3 region has the DNA TGCGCCAGCAGCCAAGTGTCAGGGAGGGGAAAACTGTTTTTT. The chain combines TRBV4-3 with TRBJ1-4; TRBD1 is a possible D gene (5 bases). CDR1 is LGHNA and CDR2 is YSLEER in the germline V gene. Between the trimmed V and J ends, which lost 1 base and 10 bases, there was a span of 13 bases. The length of the CDR3 is 14 residues.

The J gene is TRBJ2-5, the V gene TRBV18; D possibly uses TRBD1 or TRBD2 (7 bases each). Matching the DNA end better, TRBJ2-7 makes the J call doubtful. CDR1 is KGHSH, CDR2 LQKENI, per germline. The CDR3 is made up of 17 amino acids. This CDR3 reads CASSPSAGGASGYEQYF. CDR3 coding DNA: TGTGCCAGCTCACCATCGGCAGGGGGGGCTAGCGGTTACGAGCAGTACTTC.

This chain connects TRBV2 to TRBJ2-1, with 9 bases fitting TRBD2. The CDR3 is 13 amino acids. From germline, CDR1 is SNHLY and CDR2 FYNNEI. V dropped 4 bases and J dropped 10; count of bases not matched to a gene: 5. For the CDR3, the DNA is TGTGCCAGCAGTGGTCTAGCGGGGCTCGAGCAGTTCTTC. Amino acids: CASSGLAGLEQFF.

The chain couples TRBV7-2 to TRBJ2-3; TRBD2 is a possible D gene (6 bases). This CDR3 contains 16 residues. Germline CDR1 and CDR2: SGHTA and FQGNSA. Trimming took 2 bases from V and 0 from J, leaving 12 bases between them. CDR3 residues: CASSLRRGHSTDTQYF. The CDR3 bases are TGTGCCAGCAGCTTACGGCGGGGCCATAGCACAGATACGCAGTATTTT.

The chain carries TRBV5-1 and TRBJ2-5; 9 nucleotides match TRBD2. Per the germline V gene, CDR1 is SGHRS and CDR2 is YFSETQ. This CDR3 is built from 16 residues. V was clipped by 0 bases and J by 1 base; unmatched bases: 4. As DNA, the CDR3 is TGCGCCAGCAGCTTGGGCCTAGCGGGGAGCCAAGAGACCCAGTACTTC. Translating gives CASSLGLAGSQETQYF.